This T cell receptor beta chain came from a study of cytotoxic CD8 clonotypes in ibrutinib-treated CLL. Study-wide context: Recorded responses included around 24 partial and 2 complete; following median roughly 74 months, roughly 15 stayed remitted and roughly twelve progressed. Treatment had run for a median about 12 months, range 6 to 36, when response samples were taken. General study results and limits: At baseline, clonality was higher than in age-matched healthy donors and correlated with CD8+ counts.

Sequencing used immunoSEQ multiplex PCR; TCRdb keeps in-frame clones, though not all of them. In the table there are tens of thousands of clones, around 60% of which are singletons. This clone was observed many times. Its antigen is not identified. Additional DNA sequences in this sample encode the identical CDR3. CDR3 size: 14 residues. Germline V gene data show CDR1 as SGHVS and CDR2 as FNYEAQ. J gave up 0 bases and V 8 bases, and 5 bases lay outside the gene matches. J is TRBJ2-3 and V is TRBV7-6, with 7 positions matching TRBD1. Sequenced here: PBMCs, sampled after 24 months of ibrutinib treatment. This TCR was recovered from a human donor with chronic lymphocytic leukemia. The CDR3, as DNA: TGTGCCAGCGCTAGACAGGGAAGCACAGATACGCAGTATTTT. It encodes CASARQGSTDTQYF.